A single sample is the source of the 13 T cell receptor beta chains below, sequenced in a study of T-cell reconstitution after alpha-beta-depleted transplantation in children. The TCRbeta library incorporated unique molecular identifiers. In TCRdb, the PCR reads were re-called with MiXCR into one record per CDR3 protein. The sample includes roughly 490,000 distinct CDR3 sequences, 9.5% to 12% of them seen just once. Material: PBMCs, mostly from graft donor cells, obtained 180 days after TCRalphabeta/CD19-depleted stem cell transplant. These receptors were obtained from a female patient between 2 and 15 years old who had a stem cell transplant for aplastic anemia, so the T cells may come from the graft donor.

V usage is TRBV6-5 and J usage is TRBJ2-1; D is undetermined. The CDR3 contains 16 residues. Germline CDR1 is MNHEY and CDR2 is SVGAGI. V gave up 0 bases and J gave up 3 bases, with 12 bases separating them. The DNA for the CDR3 is TGTGCCAGCAGTTACTCGACCCGGGCTGTCTACAATGAGCAGTTCTTC. Protein product: CASSYSTRAVYNEQFF.

This clonotype was detected a few times. The chain has TRBV20-1 and TRBJ1-5; unclear D gene. This CDR3 has 13 residues. The germline V and J ends were trimmed by 3 bases and 8 bases, with 14 bases remaining between them. Germline assignment: CDR1 DFQATT and CDR2 SNEGSKA (reference sequence). The CDR3 spells CSARTEAGEPQHF. CDR3 in DNA: TGCAGTGCTAGGACGGAGGCTGGGGAGCCCCAGCATTTT.

This clonotype has a handful of counts. The rearrangement joins TRBV5-5 to TRBJ2-1; 8 nucleotides line up with TRBD2. CDR1 is SGHKS and CDR2 is YYEKEE in the germline V gene (reference sequence). The junction had 9 bases not matched to a gene; V was cut back by 4 bases and J by 6 bases. The CDR3 totals 15 residues. Here the CDR3 reads CASSMGLDYFNEQFF. The DNA for the CDR3 is TGTGCCAGCAGCATGGGACTAGATTATTTCAATGAGCAGTTCTTC.

This clonotype occurred a few times. The chain employs TRBV6-1 and TRBJ1-3, with 8 bases that match TRBD1. The CDR3 runs to 15 residues. V lost 4 bases, J lost 2 bases, and 4 bases stayed unmatched. From germline, CDR1 is MNHNS and CDR2 SASEGT. The CDR3, as DNA: TGTGCCAGCAGTGCCGAGGACAGGGCTGGAAACACCATATATTTT. Amino acids: CASSAEDRAGNTIYF.

In its sample, this clonotype was seen a few times. As DNA, the CDR3 is TGTGCCAGTAGTATATCAGCGGGAGGGCCCTCCGGGGAGCTGTTTTTT. Translation: CASSISAGGPSGELFF. The chain links TRBV19 to TRBJ2-2; the match to TRBD2 covers 10 bases. There are 16 residues in the CDR3. In germline, CDR1 is LNHDA, CDR2 SQIVND (reference sequence). J gave up 6 bases and V 2 bases, and 6 bases lay outside the gene matches.

Only a few counts were recorded for this clonotype. This sequence joins TRBV12-3 or TRBV12-4 and TRBJ1-5; D not resolved. Trimming removed 7 bases at V and 3 bases at J, with 10 bases between. The CDR3 length is 13 residues. CDR3 residues: CASNVRTNQPQHF. DNA of the CDR3: TGTGCCAGCAACGTGAGGACCAATCAGCCCCAGCATTTT.

This clonotype was seen repeatedly, ten times or more. The rearrangement links TRBV15 to TRBJ2-3; D is uncertain. The V gene's germline CDR1 is LNHNV and CDR2 YYDKDF (reference sequence). CDR3 size: 16 residues. Trimming removed 0 bases from V and 0 bases from J, with 10 bases in between. This chain's CDR3 is CATSRDLTPSTDTQYF. Here the CDR3 DNA reads TGTGCCACCAGCAGAGATCTGACGCCTAGCACAGATACGCAGTATTTT.

This chain uses TRBV12-3 or TRBV12-4 with TRBJ2-1; the match to TRBD1 covers 8 bases. The CDR3 sequence is 14 residues long. The V gene end was trimmed by 8 bases and the J gene end by 9 bases; junction bases not matched to a gene: 12. Here the CDR3 reads CASQKGQGAVEQFF. DNA of the CDR3: TGTGCCAGCCAAAAGGGGCAGGGGGCGGTTGAGCAGTTCTTC.

V usage is TRBV15 and J usage is TRBJ1-1; 9 nucleotides agree with TRBD1. V lost 1 base and J lost 5; bases outside the gene matches: 5. Germline values: CDR1 LNHNV, CDR2 YYDKDF (reference sequence). This CDR3 is built from 15 residues. This chain's CDR3 is CATSRGGDRGTEAFF. The CDR3 DNA sequence: TGTGCCACCAGCAGAGGAGGTGACAGGGGGACTGAAGCTTTCTTT. The complete variable domain, with remaining parts taken from reference TRBV15 and TRBJ1-1, reads DAMVIQNPRYQVTQFGKPVTLSCSQTLNHNVMYWYQQKSSQAPKLLFHYYDKDFNNEADTPDNFQSRRPNTSFCFLDIRSPGLGDTAMYLCATSRGGDRGTEAFFGQGTRLTVV.

This clonotype was counted only a few times. V usage is TRBV18 and J usage is TRBJ2-5; D unresolved. V was trimmed by 0 bases and J by 6 bases, leaving 11 bases between them. The V gene's germline CDR1 is KGHSH and CDR2 LQKENI. The CDR3 is 14 amino acids. The CDR3 loop is CASSPPGPRKTQYF. CDR3 DNA sequence: TGTGCCAGCTCACCACCCGGCCCTAGAAAGACCCAGTACTTC.

This clonotype turned up a few times. The chain has TRBV7-9 and TRBJ1-4; perhaps TRBD1 as D (6 bases). V was clipped by 6 bases and J by 7 bases, with 15 bases between them. The V gene's germline CDR1 is SEHNR and CDR2 FQNEAQ (reference sequence). This CDR3 has 14 residues. This CDR3 reads CASSIQGGAEKLFF. CDR3 in DNA: TGTGCCAGCAGTATACAGGGAGGGGCTGAAAAACTGTTTTTT.

In this sample, this clonotype turned up a few times. The CDR3 coding sequence is TGTGCCAGCAGCTTGTTACAGGAAGGAGGGGAGACCCAGTACTTC. This translates into CASSLLQEGGETQYF. The chain uses TRBV5-6 and TRBJ2-5; D perhaps matches TRBD2 (6 bases). Germline CDR1 SGHDT, CDR2 YYEEEE. CDR3 size: 15 residues. Trimming removed 1 base at V and 5 bases at J, with 15 bases between.

Written as DNA, the CDR3 is TGTGCCAGCGCAGCGGGAAGGAGAATTGGAAACACCATATATTTT. It encodes CASAAGRRIGNTIYF. The chain carries TRBV6-1 and TRBJ1-3; no definite D call. CDR1 and CDR2 from the germline V gene are MNHNS and SASEGT. This CDR3 comprises 15 residues. V was cut by 8 bases and J by 3 bases, with 17 bases left in between.